These 32 T cell receptor beta chains share one sample of origin, sequenced in a study of tumor T cells in aggressive B-cell lymphoma. Only in-frame clones appear in the TCRdb table, and some are missing; sequencing was by immunoSEQ multiplex PCR. The sample comprises some 5,000 clones, around nine tenths of which are singletons, and less than 6% rests with the top ten. Material for sequencing was tumor tissue. Receptors originate from an adult with diffuse large B cell lymphoma.

V is TRBV19 and J is TRBJ2-5; no firm D call. The CDR3 loop spans 14 amino acids. Germline V gene data show CDR1 as LNHDA and CDR2 as SQIVND (reference sequence). Trimming removed 3 bases at V and 4 bases at J, with 12 bases between. The CDR3 region has the DNA TGTGCCAGTAGTATGGCAAGAGGAGCAGAGACCCAGTACTTC. Encoded protein: CASSMARGAETQYF.

J is TRBJ2-7 and V is TRBV2; 7 nucleotides match TRBD1. The CDR3 is 14 residues long. With 8 bases clipped from V and 2 bases from J, the junction kept 9 bases outside the gene matches. CDR1 SNHLY and CDR2 FYNNEI come from the germline V gene. CDR3 protein: CASVTGVGTYEQYF. DNA of the CDR3: TGTGCCAGCGTAACAGGGGTGGGCACCTACGAGCAGTACTTC. The full variable domain, rest sourced from reference TRBV2 and TRBJ2-7, is EPEVTQTPSHQVTQMGQEVILRCVPISNHLYFYWYRQILGQKVEFLVSFYNNEISEKSEIFDDQFSVERPDGSNFTLKIRSTKLEDSAMYFCASVTGVGTYEQYFGPGTRLTVT.

The rearrangement joins TRBV7-9 to TRBJ1-3; D gene uncertain. CDR3 length: 13 amino acids. Germline V lookup: CDR1 SEHNR, CDR2 FQNEAQ (reference sequence). V was trimmed by 6 bases and J by 2 bases, leaving 8 bases between them. CDR3 nucleotide sequence: TGTGCCAGCAGAGAGGCAGCTGGAAACACCATATATTTT. It translates to CASREAAGNTIYF.

The V gene is TRBV19, the J gene TRBJ2-7; a weak D match, TRBD1 (6 bases). The CDR3 runs to 16 residues. Germline lookup yields CDR1 LNHDA and CDR2 SQIVND (reference sequence). V was pared by 7 bases and J by 0 bases, with 19 bases between. CDR3 region: CASTPSGRGNSYEQYF. The CDR3, as DNA: TGTGCCAGTACCCCCTCCGGCAGGGGCAACTCCTACGAGCAGTACTTC.

The rearrangement joins TRBV30 to TRBJ2-7; 9 bases align to TRBD1. The CDR3 contains 17 residues. Per the germline V gene, CDR1 is GTSNPN and CDR2 is SVGIG (reference sequence). The V and J ends lost 7 bases and 3 bases, in that order; junction bases with no gene match: 19. For the CDR3, the DNA is TGTGCCTCCACTCGCGGGACAGGGCGGGCCCCGGGCTACGAGCAGTACTTC. Translation gives CASTRGTGRAPGYEQYF. Together with reference TRBV30 and TRBJ2-7, the CDR3 gives the full variable domain: SQTIHQWPATLVQPVGSPLSLECTVEGTSNPNLYWYRQAAGRGLQLLFYSVGIGQISSEVPQNLSASRPQDRQFILSSKKLLLSDSGFYLCASTRGTGRAPGYEQYFGPGTRLTVT.

CDR3 residues: CASSVAGETDTQYF. In nucleotides, the CDR3 is TGTGCCAGCAGCGTAGCGGGGGAGACAGATACGCAGTATTTT. This chain links TRBV9 with TRBJ2-3; tentatively, D is TRBD2 (6 bases). Germline-derived CDR1 and CDR2 are SGDLS and YYNGEE. The CDR3 loop spans 14 amino acids. With 0 bases removed from V and 3 bases from J, the gap between germline ends came to 8 bases.

The chain has TRBV18 and TRBJ1-2, with 7 bases fitting TRBD1. CDR1 is KGHSH, CDR2 LQKENI, per germline. The CDR3 has 15 residues. With 2 bases clipped from V and 4 bases from J, the junction kept 7 bases outside the gene matches. The CDR3 region is CASSPTTGMSYGYTF. CDR3 coding DNA: TGTGCCAGCTCACCAACGACAGGGATGAGCTATGGCTACACCTTC.

The chain links TRBV9 to TRBJ1-2; maybe TRBD1 (6 bases). Germline lookup yields CDR1 SGDLS and CDR2 YYNGEE. Trimming pared 4 bases from V and 14 bases from J, leaving 21 bases between. The length of the CDR3 is 13 residues. This CDR3 is CASSSEDRDELTF. The CDR3 DNA reads TGTGCCAGCAGCTCTGAGGACAGAGACGAGTTGACCTTC.

V gene TRBV5-5 combines with J gene TRBJ2-7; D might be TRBD2 (5 bases). CDR3 length: 15 residues. V gave up 4 bases and J gave up 0 bases, with 14 bases separating them. Per the germline V gene, CDR1 is SGHKS and CDR2 is YYEKEE (reference sequence). The CDR3 spells CASSQAGEISYEQYF. CDR3 coding DNA: TGTGCCAGCAGCCAAGCTGGGGAGATCTCCTACGAGCAGTACTTC.

The V call is TRBV6-5, the J call TRBJ2-7; 8 bases are shared with TRBD1. CDR1 MNHEY and CDR2 SVGAGI come from the germline V gene. The V segment lost 4 bases and the J segment 0 bases; nucleotides outside the gene matches: 8. CDR3 length: 16 residues. The CDR3 DNA follows: TGTGCCAGCAGTTTGAGCCCGGGACAGGCCTCCTACGAGCAGTACTTC. Protein: CASSLSPGQASYEQYF.

The chain recombines TRBV7-2 with TRBJ1-5; unclear D gene. In germline, CDR1 is SGHTA, CDR2 FQGNSA. V was cut by 1 base and J by 4 bases, with 5 bases left in between. The CDR3 covers 13 residues. DNA for the CDR3: TGTGCCAGCAGCTTAGGGCAGAATCAGCCCCAGCATTTT. Its translation: CASSLGQNQPQHF.

The chain employs TRBV18 and TRBJ2-2; D perhaps matches TRBD2 (5 bases). This CDR3 contains 14 residues. Trimming took 4 bases from V and 4 from J, leaving 10 bases between them. The V gene's germline CDR1 is KGHSH and CDR2 LQKENI. The CDR3 nucleotides are TGTGCCAGCTCACAAGAGGGATTCACCGGGGAGCTGTTTTTT. Its protein is CASSQEGFTGELFF.

This chain uses TRBV11-2 with TRBJ1-6, with D uncertain. Germline CDR1 is SGHAT and CDR2 is FQNNGV. Deletions cut 5 bases from V and 10 bases from J, with 12 bases between. The CDR3 spans 13 residues. The DNA for the CDR3 is TGTGCCAGCAGCCCGGCCCGGGGATCACCCCTCCACTTT. This encodes CASSPARGSPLHF.

This chain uses TRBV30 with TRBJ2-7; possible D gene TRBD2, 5 bases. Trimming removed 2 bases at V and 3 bases at J, with 17 bases between. The CDR3 is 15 amino acids. The germline V gene has CDR1 GTSNPN and CDR2 SVGIG (reference sequence). The chain's CDR3 is CAWSYGIGNSYEQYF. In DNA, the CDR3 is TGTGCCTGGAGTTACGGGATAGGGAATAGCTACGAGCAGTACTTC.

A word on this clone: This sample also contains other DNA sequences that code for the same CDR3. This sequence joins TRBV5-1 and TRBJ2-1, with D maybe TRBD1 (5 bases). Germline CDR1 SGHRS, CDR2 YFSETQ. This CDR3 has 13 residues. Trimming took off 2 bases at V and 7 bases at J, with 10 bases between the two ends. CDR3 nucleotide sequence: TGCGCCAGCAGCTTAACCGACAGAAATGAGCAGTTCTTC. Amino acid sequence: CASSLTDRNEQFF.

This chain uses TRBV7-9 with TRBJ2-3; the D is unclear. The germline V gene encodes CDR1 SEHNR and CDR2 FQNEAQ (reference sequence). The CDR3 is made up of 13 amino acids. The ends were cut back, 1 base at V and 13 bases at J, with 15 bases in the middle. The CDR3 sequence is CASSLGLAILEYF. CDR3 sequence (DNA): TGTGCCAGCAGCTTAGGCTTGGCAATCCTTGAGTATTTT.

The V and J genes are TRBV27 and TRBJ1-2; D unresolved. This CDR3 contains 14 residues. V lost 5 bases to trimming and J lost 1 base, with 11 bases between them. Germline V lookup: CDR1 MNHEY, CDR2 SMNVEV (reference sequence). In nucleotides, the CDR3 is TGTGCCAGCAGTCCGTTACAGCTTAACTATGGCTACACCTTC. This encodes CASSPLQLNYGYTF.

The genes are TRBV5-1 and TRBJ1-3; D perhaps matches TRBD1 (6 bases). The V end lost 0 bases, the J end lost 0 bases, and 10 bases lay between the germline ends. Germline values: CDR1 SGHRS, CDR2 YFSETQ. The CDR3 totals 16 residues. CDR3 residues: CASSLATGSSGNTIYF. The CDR3 bases are TGCGCCAGCAGCTTGGCAACAGGGAGCTCTGGAAACACCATATATTTT.

This sequence joins TRBV27 and TRBJ1-2, with TRBD1 matching 8 bases. The CDR3 is made up of 15 amino acids. With V trimmed by 1 base and J by 3 bases, 4 bases remained unmatched. The germline V gene has CDR1 MNHEY and CDR2 SMNVEV (reference sequence). CDR3 amino acids: CASSLLAGGDYGYTF. For the CDR3, the DNA is TGTGCCAGCAGTTTATTGGCAGGGGGCGACTATGGCTACACCTTC.

As to this clone: Other nucleotide sequences from this sample produce the same CDR3. CDR3 sequence (DNA): TGTGCCAGCAGTGTCAACAGGGCGGGGGAGCTGTTTTTT. This translates into CASSVNRAGELFF. The chain carries TRBV27 and TRBJ2-2; D possibly corresponds to TRBD1 (6 bases). With 5 bases removed from V and 8 bases from J, the gap between germline ends came to 12 bases. The CDR3 runs 13 residues. Per the germline V gene, CDR1 is MNHEY and CDR2 is SMNVEV (reference sequence).

The V gene is TRBV28, the J gene TRBJ1-2; D unclear. Germline V gene sequence: CDR1 MDHEN, CDR2 SYDVKM. The CDR3 runs to 15 residues. Deletions cut 6 bases from V and 0 bases from J, with 14 bases between. In nucleotides, the CDR3 is TGTGCCAGCAGCTCCGGAGGGATAGCTAACTATGGCTACACCTTC. Protein sequence: CASSSGGIANYGYTF.

The chain is built from TRBV19 and TRBJ1-1, with TRBD1 matching over 7 bases. From germline, CDR1 is LNHDA and CDR2 SQIVND (reference sequence). The length of the CDR3 is 14 residues. J gave up 5 bases and V 7 bases, and 10 bases lay outside the gene matches. CDR3 amino acids: CASTQQGRRTEAFF. In DNA form, the CDR3 reads TGTGCCAGTACCCAACAGGGGCGGCGGACTGAAGCTTTCTTT.

The table lists this clone with a count of one. The genes are TRBV28 and TRBJ1-5; TRBD1 might be the D (5 bases). The J call is in doubt because the DNA end fits TRBJ2-3 better. From germline, CDR1 is MDHEN and CDR2 SYDVKM. This CDR3 spans 12 amino acids. The DNA of the CDR3 is TGTGCCAGCCAAGGGGTTTTGGAGCCCCAGTATTTT. It specifies CASQGVLEPQYF.

The V call is TRBV10-3, the J call TRBJ1-5; maybe TRBD1 (6 bases). The V and J ends lost 4 bases and 3 bases respectively, with 10 bases between them. Germline V CDR1 and CDR2: ENHRY, SYGVKD. The CDR3 is 14 amino acids. CDR3 sequence: CAISAGALNQPQHF. The CDR3 DNA reads as TGTGCCATCAGTGCAGGGGCTCTCAATCAGCCCCAGCATTTT.

The V gene is TRBV30, the J gene TRBJ2-3, with D possibly matching TRBD2 (7 bases). Between the trimmed V and J ends, which lost 3 bases and 4 bases, there was a span of 17 bases. The CDR3 has 15 residues. The germline V gene has CDR1 GTSNPN and CDR2 SVGIG (reference sequence). The CDR3 coding sequence is TGTGCCTGGAGACACCGGGGGGCTCGATCAGATACGCAGTATTTT. This gives the protein CAWRHRGARSDTQYF.

This clone was recorded only once. The chain combines TRBV5-1 with TRBJ1-6; D is ambiguous. This CDR3 contains 13 residues. The V and J ends lost 0 bases and 7 bases respectively, with 5 bases between them. CDR1 is SGHRS, CDR2 YFSETQ, per germline. DNA for the CDR3: TGCGCCAGCAGCTTGGGTATGAATTCACCCCTCCACTTT. This translates into CASSLGMNSPLHF.

The rearrangement links TRBV7-9 to TRBJ1-1; a weak D match, TRBD1 (5 bases). The germline V gene encodes CDR1 SEHNR and CDR2 FQNEAQ (reference sequence). Between the trimmed V and J ends, which lost 5 bases and 4 bases, there was a span of 17 bases. CDR3 length equals 15 residues. CDR3 sequence reads: CASSMGPLSVTEAFF. The CDR3 nucleotides read TGTGCCAGCAGCATGGGGCCGTTATCAGTCACTGAAGCTTTCTTT.

The chain is built from TRBV6-1 and TRBJ1-1; TRBD1 might be the D (6 bases). CDR1 and CDR2 (germline): MNHNS, SASEGT. This CDR3 contains 14 residues. V gave up 2 bases and J gave up 5 bases, with 12 bases separating them. CDR3 nucleotides: TGTGCCAGCAGTGAAAGGCAGGGGTATACTGAAGCTTTCTTT. It yields the protein CASSERQGYTEAFF.

The sample holds one count of this clone. The gene calls are TRBV7-9 and TRBJ1-4, with TRBD1 as a possible D gene (5 bases). Germline CDR1 is SEHNR and CDR2 is FQNEAQ (reference sequence). This CDR3 comprises 15 residues. V shed 5 bases and J shed 6 bases, with 16 bases lying between them. CDR3 sequence: CASSGGTAAYEKLFF. The CDR3 DNA sequence: TGTGCCAGCAGCGGCGGGACTGCCGCCTATGAAAAACTGTTTTTT. Based on the CDR3 plus reference TRBV7-9 and TRBJ1-4, the full variable domain is DTGVSQNPRHKITKRGQNVTFRCDPISEHNRLYWYRQTLGQGPEFLTYFQNEAQLEKSRLLSDRFSAERPKGSFSTLEIQRTEQGDSAMYLCASSGGTAAYEKLFFGSGTQLSVL.

For the CDR3, the DNA is TGTGCCAGCCGGACAGACGGGACCCAGTACTTC. It encodes CASRTDGTQYF. V usage is TRBV2 and J usage is TRBJ2-5; possibly TRBD1 for D (6 bases). Trimming pared 8 bases from V and 7 bases from J, leaving 11 bases between. Germline values: CDR1 SNHLY, CDR2 FYNNEI. This CDR3 region has 11 residues.

The chain links TRBV27 to TRBJ2-2; 7 nucleotides line up with TRBD1. The CDR3 consists of 14 residues. The germline V gene encodes CDR1 MNHEY and CDR2 SMNVEV (reference sequence). V gave up 5 bases and J gave up 4 bases; unmatched junction bases: 4. CDR3 amino acids: CASSPTGPTGELFF. CDR3 nucleotides: TGTGCCAGCAGTCCGACAGGGCCCACCGGGGAGCTGTTTTTT.

The chain carries TRBV9 and TRBJ2-3; tentatively, D is TRBD1 (6 bases). The germline V and J ends were trimmed by 3 bases and 0 bases, with 11 bases remaining between them. The CDR3 length is 15 residues. Germline-derived CDR1 and CDR2 are SGDLS and YYNGEE. CDR3 sequence: CASSDSRGSTDTQYF. CDR3 in DNA: TGTGCCAGCAGCGACTCCAGGGGAAGCACAGATACGCAGTATTTT.